The present entry profiles one T cell receptor beta chain with its context. This clone came up a few times. Its antigen is currently not known. Base qualities are not provided; no much larger clone lies one nucleotide away. The data were obtained in a study of STAT5B mutations in CD4+ large granular lymphocyte leukemia (dated by TCRdb to the early 2020s). In terms of the full investigation: Among healthy controls, the CDR3 'QG' motif was associated with a particular HLA allele. TCRbeta repertoires of CD4+ T-cell large granular lymphocyte leukemia patients were compared with those of healthy blood donors. Flow cytometry on FACSCanto II or FACSVerse showed that the purified fractions were more than 95% pure among lymphocytes. General conclusions and limits of the study: TRBV06-family usage was enriched among the top patient clones (8/27) compared with healthy controls (2/35). The data were not HLA-matched, and the relatively small sample size could explain the higher clonality seen in CD4+ compared with CD8+ T-LGLL. Main leukemic clonotypes were private to each patient, although approximately 25% of the main leukemic clonotypes were found at low frequency in the non-leukemic repertoires of other patients. CD4-sorted patient repertoires appeared more clonal than healthy CD4+ repertoires, and this difference persisted after removing the putative leukemic clones.

Buffy coats from some 36 blood donors, supplied by the Finnish Red Cross blood service, were used as healthy controls. All TCR-sequenced material derived from peripheral blood: patient blood samples and healthy donor buffy coats. Ficoll-Hypaque gradient centrifugation was used to isolate peripheral blood mononuclear cells. CD4+ cells were purified magnetically from the buffy coats of healthy controls. The Gentra Puregene Cell and Tissue kit was used to extract genomic DNA, and a Qubit 2.0 fluorometer was used to measure the amount of genomic DNA. From its cysteine to its phenylalanine, the CDR3 spans 17 amino acids. The read is trimmed to its CDR3 DNA, 51 bases read in frame from base 1. V was cut back by 5 bases and J by 1 base, leaving a gap of 20 bases between them. The germline V gene supplies CDR1 SGHTA and CDR2 FQGTGA. The immunoSEQ assay at survey resolution was applied to genomic DNA for sequencing of TCRbeta rearrangements. In the authors' own workflow: In the TCR sequencing data, the lowest productive clonotype frequency that could be detected was 2.59 x 10-5. Only productive TCRbeta rearrangements, meaning sequences that were complete and in-frame, were kept for the analyses. Sample clonality was computed as Simpson clonality in the immunoSEQ Analyzer version 3.0. Clones were grouped by frequency into very rare, small, medium, large (1-20%) or hyperexpanded (>20%) categories. Generation probabilities were estimated with OLGA 1.2.3, V-gene circos plots were generated with VDJtools, specificities were searched for in VDJdb, and CDR3 motifs were identified with GLIPH. The source is immuneACCESS, and TCRdb retained only in-frame sequences with V and J called. Part of the clones is not carried over; for the studies checked, unresolved V genes explain less than half of this, and the remainder is unexplained. V and J calls plus clone size are reproduced from that table; the DNA served to infer D and trimming. The sample contains approximately 36,000 clones, 70% to 80% of them found a single time. The ten top clones hold approximately 0.53% of the sample.

This clonotype was obtained from a human donor in good health. Sequencing was performed on CD4+ T cells from blood buffy coats. Rearrangement joined TRBV7-3 to TRBJ1-1; no D gene call is confident. The DNA is TGTGCCAGCAGCGTGATAAGAAGCGTCGACAAGAACACTGAAGCTTTCTTT. The translation is CASSVIRSVDKNTEAFF.